This entry lists 2 T cell receptor beta chains sequenced from one sample in a study of T cell changes during pregnancy in multiple sclerosis. Assay used: immunoSEQ multiplex PCR; TCRdb lists only in-frame clones, some missing. The data contain about 70,000 clones, about 90% of them singletons. Source: peripheral blood, taken after pregnancy. The receptors were sampled from a female donor with multiple sclerosis, enrolled in a pregnancy study.

The chain couples TRBV4-3 to TRBJ1-4; 7 nucleotides match TRBD1. CDR3 length: 15 amino acids. Germline trimming cut 4 bases from V and 5 bases from J; bases unmatched to any gene: 7. The V gene's germline CDR1 is LGHNA and CDR2 YSLEER. CDR3 nucleotides: TGCGCCAGCAGCCTTAGGGGACAGACAAATGAAAAACTGTTTTTT. As protein: CASSLRGQTNEKLFF.

This chain uses TRBV28 with TRBJ1-4; TRBD1 matches at 7 bases. Unmatched junction bases numbered 7, after V lost 5 bases and J lost 4 bases. The CDR3 is 15 amino acids. Germline-derived CDR1 and CDR2 are MDHEN and SYDVKM. CDR3 loop: CASSPRQGLNEKLFF. As DNA, the CDR3 is TGTGCCAGCAGTCCACGACAGGGCCTTAATGAAAAACTGTTTTTT. The full variable domain, its missing parts supplied by reference TRBV28 and TRBJ1-4, is DVKVTQSSRYLVKRTGEKVFLECVQDMDHENMFWYRQDPGLGLRLIYFSYDVKMKEKGDIPEGYSVSREKKERFSLILESASTNQTSMYLCASSPRQGLNEKLFFGSGTQLSVL.